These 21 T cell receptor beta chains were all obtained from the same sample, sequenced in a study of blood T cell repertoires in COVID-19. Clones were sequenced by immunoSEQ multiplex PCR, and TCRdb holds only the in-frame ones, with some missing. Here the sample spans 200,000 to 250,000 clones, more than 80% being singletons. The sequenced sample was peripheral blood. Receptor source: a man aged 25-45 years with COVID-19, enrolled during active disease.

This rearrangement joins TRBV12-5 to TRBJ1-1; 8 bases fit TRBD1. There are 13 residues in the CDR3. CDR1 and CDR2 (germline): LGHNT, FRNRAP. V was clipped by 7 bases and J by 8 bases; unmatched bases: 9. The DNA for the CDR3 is TGTGCTAGTGACCCGGGACAGGCAGGGGAAGCTTTCTTT. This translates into CASDPGQAGEAFF.

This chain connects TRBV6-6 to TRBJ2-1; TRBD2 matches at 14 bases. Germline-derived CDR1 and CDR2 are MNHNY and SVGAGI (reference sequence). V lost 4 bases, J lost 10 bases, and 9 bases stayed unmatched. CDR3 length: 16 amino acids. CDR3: CASSLAGTSGGLEQFF. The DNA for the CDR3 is TGTGCCAGCAGTTTAGCCGGGACTAGCGGGGGTCTAGAGCAGTTCTTC.

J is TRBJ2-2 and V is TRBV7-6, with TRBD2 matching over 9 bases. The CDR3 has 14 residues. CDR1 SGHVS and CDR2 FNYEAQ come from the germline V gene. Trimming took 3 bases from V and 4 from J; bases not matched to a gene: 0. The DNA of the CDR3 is TGTGCCAGCAGCTTGCGGGGGGGCACCGGGGAGCTGTTTTTT. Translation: CASSLRGGTGELFF.

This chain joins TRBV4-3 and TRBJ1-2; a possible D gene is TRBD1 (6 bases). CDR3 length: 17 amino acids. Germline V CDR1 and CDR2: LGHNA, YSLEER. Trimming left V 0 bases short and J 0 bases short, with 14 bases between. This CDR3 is CASSQEGTGSSNYGYTF. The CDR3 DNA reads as TGCGCCAGCAGCCAAGAGGGAACAGGGTCTTCTAACTATGGCTACACCTTC.

The CDR3 bases are TGTGCCAGCAGTTTACGGCGGGGAATCCCACCCTTGAACACTGAAGCTTTCTTT. Its protein product is CASSLRRGIPPLNTEAFF. The chain couples TRBV6-2 or TRBV6-3 to TRBJ1-1; D unclear. CDR1 and CDR2 from the germline V gene are MNHEY and SVGEGT. Trimming removed 4 bases at V and 0 bases at J, with 21 bases between. The CDR3 spans 18 residues.

CDR3 nucleotide sequence: TGCAGCGTTTTAGGACAGGGACGAGATACGCAGTATTTT. Translated, it gives CSVLGQGRDTQYF. The genes are TRBV29-1 and TRBJ2-3; 8 bases map to TRBD1. The CDR3 sequence is 13 residues long. J was trimmed by 5 bases and V by 5 bases; bases with no gene match: 6. In germline, CDR1 is SQVTM, CDR2 ANQGSEA.

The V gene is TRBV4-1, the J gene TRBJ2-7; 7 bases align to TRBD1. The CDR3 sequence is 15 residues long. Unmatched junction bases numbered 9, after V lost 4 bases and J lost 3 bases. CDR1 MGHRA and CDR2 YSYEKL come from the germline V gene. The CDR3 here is CASSPGLQGDYEQYF. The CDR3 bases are TGCGCCAGCAGCCCAGGGCTTCAGGGGGACTACGAGCAGTACTTC.

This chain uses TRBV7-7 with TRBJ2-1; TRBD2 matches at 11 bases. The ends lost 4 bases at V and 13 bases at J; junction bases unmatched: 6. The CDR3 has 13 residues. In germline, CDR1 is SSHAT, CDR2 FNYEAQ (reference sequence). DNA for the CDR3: TGTGCCAGCAGCTCTGGACTAGCGGGTCATCAGTTCTTC. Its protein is CASSSGLAGHQFF. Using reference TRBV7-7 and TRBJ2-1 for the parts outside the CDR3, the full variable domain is GAGVSQSPRYKVTKRGQDVTLRCDPISSHATLYWYQQALGQGPEFLTYFNYEAQPDKSGLPSDRFSAERPEGSISTLTIQRTEQRDSAMYRCASSSGLAGHQFFGPGTRLTVL.

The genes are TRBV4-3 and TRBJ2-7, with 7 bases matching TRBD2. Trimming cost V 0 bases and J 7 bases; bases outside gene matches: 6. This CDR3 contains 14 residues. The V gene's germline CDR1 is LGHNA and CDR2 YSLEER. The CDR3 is CASSQEWGGREQYF. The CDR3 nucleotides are TGCGCCAGCAGCCAAGAATGGGGGGGAAGGGAGCAGTACTTC.

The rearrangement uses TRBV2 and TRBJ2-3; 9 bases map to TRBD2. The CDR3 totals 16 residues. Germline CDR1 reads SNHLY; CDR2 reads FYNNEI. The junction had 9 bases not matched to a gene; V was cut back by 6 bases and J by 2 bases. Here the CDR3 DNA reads TGTGCCAGCAGGACCGGGACTAGCCTGTCCACAGATACGCAGTATTTT. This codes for CASRTGTSLSTDTQYF.

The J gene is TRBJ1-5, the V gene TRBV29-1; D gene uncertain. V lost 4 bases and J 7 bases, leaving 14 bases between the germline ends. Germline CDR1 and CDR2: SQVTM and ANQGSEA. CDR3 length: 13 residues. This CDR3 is CSVGEAGWQPQHF. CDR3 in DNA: TGCAGCGTTGGTGAAGCGGGCTGGCAGCCCCAGCATTTT.

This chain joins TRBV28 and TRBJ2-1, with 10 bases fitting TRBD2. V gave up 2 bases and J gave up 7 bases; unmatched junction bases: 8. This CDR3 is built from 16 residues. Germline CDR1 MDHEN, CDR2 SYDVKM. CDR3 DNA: TGTGCCAGCAGTTTACCAACCTCGACTAGCGGGAATGAGCAGTTCTTC. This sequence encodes CASSLPTSTSGNEQFF.

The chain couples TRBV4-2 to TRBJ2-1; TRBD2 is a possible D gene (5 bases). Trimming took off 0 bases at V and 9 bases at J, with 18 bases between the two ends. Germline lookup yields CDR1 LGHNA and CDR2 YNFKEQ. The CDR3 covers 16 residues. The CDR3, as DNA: TGTGCCAGCAGCCAAGACCCACTACTAGTTATGGTTGAGCAGTTCTTC. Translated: CASSQDPLLVMVEQFF.

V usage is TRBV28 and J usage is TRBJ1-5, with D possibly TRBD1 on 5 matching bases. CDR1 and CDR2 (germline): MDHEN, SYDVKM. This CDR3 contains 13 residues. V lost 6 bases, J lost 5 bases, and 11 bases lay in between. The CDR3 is CASSPLGDQPQHF. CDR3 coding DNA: TGTGCCAGCAGCCCCTTAGGGGATCAGCCCCAGCATTTT.

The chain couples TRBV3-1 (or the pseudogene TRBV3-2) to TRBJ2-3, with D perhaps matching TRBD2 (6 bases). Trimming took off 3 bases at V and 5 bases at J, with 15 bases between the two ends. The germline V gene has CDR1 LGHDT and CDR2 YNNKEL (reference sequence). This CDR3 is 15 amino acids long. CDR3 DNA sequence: TGTGCCAGCAGCCAGTCCACTGGGAGGCGAGATACGCAGTATTTT. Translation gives CASSQSTGRRDTQYF.

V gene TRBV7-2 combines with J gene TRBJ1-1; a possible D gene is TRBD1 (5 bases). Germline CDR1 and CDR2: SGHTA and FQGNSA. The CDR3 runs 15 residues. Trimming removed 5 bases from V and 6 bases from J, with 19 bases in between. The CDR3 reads CASSPRRGLGAEAFF. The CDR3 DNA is TGTGCCAGCAGCCCTCGGCGGGGCCTGGGGGCTGAAGCTTTCTTT.

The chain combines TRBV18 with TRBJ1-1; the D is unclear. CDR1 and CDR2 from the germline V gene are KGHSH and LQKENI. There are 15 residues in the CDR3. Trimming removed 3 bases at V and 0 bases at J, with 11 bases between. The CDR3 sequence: CASSPMDGMNTEAFF. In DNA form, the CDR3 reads TGTGCCAGCTCACCCATGGACGGGATGAACACTGAAGCTTTCTTT. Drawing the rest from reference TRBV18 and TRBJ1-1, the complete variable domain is NAGVMQNPRHLVRRRGQEARLRCSPMKGHSHVYWYRQLPEEGLKFMVYLQKENIIDESGMPKERFSAEFPKEGPSILRIQQVVRGDSAAYFCASSPMDGMNTEAFFGQGTRLTVV.

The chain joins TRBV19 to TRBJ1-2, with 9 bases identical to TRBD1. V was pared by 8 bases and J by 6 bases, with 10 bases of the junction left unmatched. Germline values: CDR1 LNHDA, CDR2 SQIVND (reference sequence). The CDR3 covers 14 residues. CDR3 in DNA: TGTGCCAGTTCACGAACAGGGGGCGCAGATGGCTACACCTTC. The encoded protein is CASSRTGGADGYTF.

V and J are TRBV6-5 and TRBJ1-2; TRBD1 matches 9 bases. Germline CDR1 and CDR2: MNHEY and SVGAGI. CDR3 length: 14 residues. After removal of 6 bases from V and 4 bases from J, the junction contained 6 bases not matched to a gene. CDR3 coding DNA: TGTGCCAGCAGCCCCCCGGGACAGGGCTATGGCTACACCTTC. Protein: CASSPPGQGYGYTF.

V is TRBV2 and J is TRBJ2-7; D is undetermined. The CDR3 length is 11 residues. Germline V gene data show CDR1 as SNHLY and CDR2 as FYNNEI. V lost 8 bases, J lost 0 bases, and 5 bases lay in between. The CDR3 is CASSFSYEQYF. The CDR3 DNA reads TGTGCCAGCTCTTTCTCCTACGAGCAGTACTTC.

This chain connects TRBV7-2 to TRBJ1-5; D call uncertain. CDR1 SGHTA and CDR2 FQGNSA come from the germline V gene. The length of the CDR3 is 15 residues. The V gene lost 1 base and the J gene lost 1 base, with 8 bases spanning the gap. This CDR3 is CASSLGQVSNQPQHF. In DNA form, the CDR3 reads TGTGCCAGCAGCTTAGGCCAGGTGAGCAATCAGCCCCAGCATTTT.